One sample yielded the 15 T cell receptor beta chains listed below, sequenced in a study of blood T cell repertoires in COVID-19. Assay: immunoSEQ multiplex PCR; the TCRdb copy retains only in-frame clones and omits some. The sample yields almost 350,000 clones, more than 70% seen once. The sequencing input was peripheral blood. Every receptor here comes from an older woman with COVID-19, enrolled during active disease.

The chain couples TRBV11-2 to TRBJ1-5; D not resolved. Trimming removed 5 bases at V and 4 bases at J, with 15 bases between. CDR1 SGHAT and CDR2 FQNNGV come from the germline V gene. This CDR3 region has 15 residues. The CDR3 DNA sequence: TGTGCCAGCAGCCTAAGCCCCATATCGAATCAGCCCCAGCATTTT. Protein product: CASSLSPISNQPQHF.

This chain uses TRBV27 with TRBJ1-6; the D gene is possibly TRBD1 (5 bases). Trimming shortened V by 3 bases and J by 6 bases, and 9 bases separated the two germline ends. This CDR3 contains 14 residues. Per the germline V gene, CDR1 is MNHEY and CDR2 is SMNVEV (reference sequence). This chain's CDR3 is CASSFRGSNSPLHF. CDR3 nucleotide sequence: TGTGCCAGCAGTTTTCGGGGGAGTAATTCACCCCTCCACTTT.

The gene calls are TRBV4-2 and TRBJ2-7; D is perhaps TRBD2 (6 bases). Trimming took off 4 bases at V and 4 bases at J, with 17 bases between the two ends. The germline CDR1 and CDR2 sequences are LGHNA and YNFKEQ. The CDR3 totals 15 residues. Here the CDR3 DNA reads TGTGCCAGCAGCCTAGGGGAGGCCCAGTCATACGAGCAGTACTTC. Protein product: CASSLGEAQSYEQYF.

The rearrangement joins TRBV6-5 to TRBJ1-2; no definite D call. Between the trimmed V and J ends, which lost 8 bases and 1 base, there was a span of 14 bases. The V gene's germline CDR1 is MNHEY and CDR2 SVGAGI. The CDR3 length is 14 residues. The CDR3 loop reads CASAGAGSNYGYTF. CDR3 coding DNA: TGTGCCAGCGCAGGAGCGGGGAGTAACTATGGCTACACCTTC.

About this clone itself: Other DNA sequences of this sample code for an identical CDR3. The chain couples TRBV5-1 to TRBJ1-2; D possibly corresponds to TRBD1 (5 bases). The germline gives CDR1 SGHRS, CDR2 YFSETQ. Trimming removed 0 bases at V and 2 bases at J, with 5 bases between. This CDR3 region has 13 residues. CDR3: CASSLDRNYGYTF. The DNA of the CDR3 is TGCGCCAGCAGCTTGGACAGGAACTATGGCTACACCTTC.

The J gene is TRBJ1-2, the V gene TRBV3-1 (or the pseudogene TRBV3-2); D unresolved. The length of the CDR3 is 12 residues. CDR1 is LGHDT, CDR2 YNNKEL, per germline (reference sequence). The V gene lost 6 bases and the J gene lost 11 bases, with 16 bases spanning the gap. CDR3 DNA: TGTGCCAGCAGTCCCTCCAGTGGTTTGTACACCTTC. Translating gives CASSPSSGLYTF.

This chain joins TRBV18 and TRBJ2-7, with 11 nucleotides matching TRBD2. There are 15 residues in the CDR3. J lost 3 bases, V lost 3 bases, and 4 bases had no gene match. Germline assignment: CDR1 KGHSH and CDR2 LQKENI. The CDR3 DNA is TGTGCCAGCTCACCTTCCGGGACTAGCGGCTACGAGCAGTACTTC. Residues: CASSPSGTSGYEQYF.

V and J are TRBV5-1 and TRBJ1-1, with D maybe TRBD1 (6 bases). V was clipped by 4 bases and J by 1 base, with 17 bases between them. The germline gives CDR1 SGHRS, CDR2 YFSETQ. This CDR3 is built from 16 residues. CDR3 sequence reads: CASSIGGAGWNTEAFF. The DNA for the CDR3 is TGCGCCAGCAGCATTGGGGGGGCAGGATGGAACACTGAAGCTTTCTTT.

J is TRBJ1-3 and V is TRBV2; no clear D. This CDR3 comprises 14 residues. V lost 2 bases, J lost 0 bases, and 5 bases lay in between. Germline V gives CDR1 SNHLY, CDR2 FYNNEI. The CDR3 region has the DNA TGTGCCAGCAGTGAACAGATCTCTGGAAACACCATATATTTT. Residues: CASSEQISGNTIYF.

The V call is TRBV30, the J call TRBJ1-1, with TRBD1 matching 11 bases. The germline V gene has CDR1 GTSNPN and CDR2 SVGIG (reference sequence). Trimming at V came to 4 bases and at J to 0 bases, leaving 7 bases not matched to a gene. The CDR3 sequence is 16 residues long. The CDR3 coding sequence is TGTGCCTGGAATCCGGGACAGGGGGGGATGAACACTGAAGCTTTCTTT. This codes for CAWNPGQGGMNTEAFF.

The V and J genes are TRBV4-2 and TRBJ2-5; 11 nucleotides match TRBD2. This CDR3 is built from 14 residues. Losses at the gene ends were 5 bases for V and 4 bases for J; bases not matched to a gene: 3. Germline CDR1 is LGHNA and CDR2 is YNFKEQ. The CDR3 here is CASSISGGVETQYF. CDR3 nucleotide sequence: TGTGCCAGCAGCATTAGCGGGGGGGTAGAGACCCAGTACTTC.

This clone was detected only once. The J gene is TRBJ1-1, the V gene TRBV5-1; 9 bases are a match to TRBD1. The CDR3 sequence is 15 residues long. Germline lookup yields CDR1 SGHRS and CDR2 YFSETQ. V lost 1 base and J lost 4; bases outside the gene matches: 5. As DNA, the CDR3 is TGCGCCAGCAGCTTGTTGGGGGGACAGGGCACTGAAGCTTTCTTT. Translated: CASSLLGGQGTEAFF.

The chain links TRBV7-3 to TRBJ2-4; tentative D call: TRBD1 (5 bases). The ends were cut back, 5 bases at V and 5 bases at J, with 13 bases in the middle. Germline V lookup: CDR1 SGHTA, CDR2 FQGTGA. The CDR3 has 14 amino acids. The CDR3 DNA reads TGTGCCAGCAGCCCCTCGATGGGGCAAAACATTCAGTACTTC. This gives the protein CASSPSMGQNIQYF.

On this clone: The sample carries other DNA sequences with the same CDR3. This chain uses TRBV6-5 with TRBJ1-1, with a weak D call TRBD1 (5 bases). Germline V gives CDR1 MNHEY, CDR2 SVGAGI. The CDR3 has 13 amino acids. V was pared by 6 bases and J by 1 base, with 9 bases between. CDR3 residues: CASRVTGNTEAFF. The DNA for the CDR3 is TGTGCCAGCAGAGTAACAGGGAACACTGAAGCTTTCTTT.

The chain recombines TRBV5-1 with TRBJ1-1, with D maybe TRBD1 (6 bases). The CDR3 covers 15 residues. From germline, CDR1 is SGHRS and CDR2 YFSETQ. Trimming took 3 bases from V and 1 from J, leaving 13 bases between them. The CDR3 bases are TGCGCCAGCAGCTCGGGACGAGGGGGGAACACTGAAGCTTTCTTT. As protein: CASSSGRGGNTEAFF. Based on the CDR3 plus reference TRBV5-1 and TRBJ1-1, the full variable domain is KAGVTQTPRYLIKTRGQQVTLSCSPISGHRSVSWYQQTPGQGLQFLFEYFSETQRNKGNFPGRFSGRQFSNSRSEMNVSTLELGDSALYLCASSSGRGGNTEAFFGQGTRLTVV.